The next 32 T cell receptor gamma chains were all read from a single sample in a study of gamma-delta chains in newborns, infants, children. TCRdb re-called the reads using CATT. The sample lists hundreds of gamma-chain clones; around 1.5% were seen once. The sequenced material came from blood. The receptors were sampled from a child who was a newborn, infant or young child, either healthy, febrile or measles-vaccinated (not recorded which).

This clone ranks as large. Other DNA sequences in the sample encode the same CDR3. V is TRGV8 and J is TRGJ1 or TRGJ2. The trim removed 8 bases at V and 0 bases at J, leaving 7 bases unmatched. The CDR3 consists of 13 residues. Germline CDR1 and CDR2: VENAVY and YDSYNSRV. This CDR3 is CATLAANYYKKLF. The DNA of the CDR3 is TGTGCCACCTTGGCAGCGAATTATTATAAGAAACTCTTT.

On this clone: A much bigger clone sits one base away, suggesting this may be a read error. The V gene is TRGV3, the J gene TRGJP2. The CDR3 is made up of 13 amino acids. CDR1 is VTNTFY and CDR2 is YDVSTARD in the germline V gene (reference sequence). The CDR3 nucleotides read TGTGCCGCCTGGCATAGTAGTGATTGGATCAAGACGTTT. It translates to CAAWHSSDWIKTF.

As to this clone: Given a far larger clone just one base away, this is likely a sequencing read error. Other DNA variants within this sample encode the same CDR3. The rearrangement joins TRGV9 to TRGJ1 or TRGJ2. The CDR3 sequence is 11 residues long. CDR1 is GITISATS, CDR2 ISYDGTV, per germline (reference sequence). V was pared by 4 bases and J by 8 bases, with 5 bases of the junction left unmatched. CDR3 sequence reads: CALWEVNKKLF. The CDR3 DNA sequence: TGTGCCTTGTGGGAAGTAAATAAGAAACTCTTT.

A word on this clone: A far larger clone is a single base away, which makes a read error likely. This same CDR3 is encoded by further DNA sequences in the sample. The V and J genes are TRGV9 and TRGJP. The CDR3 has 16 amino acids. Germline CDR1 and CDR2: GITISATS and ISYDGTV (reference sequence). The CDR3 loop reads CALWEVQELGKKIKVF. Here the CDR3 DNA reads TGTGCCTTGTGGGAGGTGCAAGAGTTGGGCAAAAAAATCAAAGTATTT.

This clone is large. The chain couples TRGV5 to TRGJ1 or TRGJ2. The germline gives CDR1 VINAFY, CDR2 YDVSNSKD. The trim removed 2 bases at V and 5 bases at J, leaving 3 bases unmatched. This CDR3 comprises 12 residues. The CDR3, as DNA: TGTGCCACCTGGGACACTCATTATAAGAAACTCTTT. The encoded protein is CATWDTHYKKLF.

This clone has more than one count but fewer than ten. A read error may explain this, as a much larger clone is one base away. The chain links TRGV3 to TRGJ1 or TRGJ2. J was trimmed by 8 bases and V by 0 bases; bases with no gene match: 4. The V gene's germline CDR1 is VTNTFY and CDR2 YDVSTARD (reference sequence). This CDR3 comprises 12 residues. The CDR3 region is CATWDRRHKKLF. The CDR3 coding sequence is TGTGCCACCTGGGACAGGCGCCATAAGAAACTCTTT.

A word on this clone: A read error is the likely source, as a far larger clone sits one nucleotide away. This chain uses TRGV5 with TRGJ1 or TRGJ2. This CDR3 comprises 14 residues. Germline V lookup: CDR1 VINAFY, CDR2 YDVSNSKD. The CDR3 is CATRDTRGDYKKLF. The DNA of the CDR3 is TGTGCCACCCGGGATACTCGGGGAGATTATAAGAAACTCTTT.

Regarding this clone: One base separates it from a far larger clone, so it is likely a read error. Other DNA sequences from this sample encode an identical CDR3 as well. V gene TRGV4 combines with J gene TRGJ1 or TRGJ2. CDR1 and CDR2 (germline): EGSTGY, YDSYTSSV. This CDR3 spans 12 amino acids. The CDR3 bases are TGTGCCACCTGGGATGGATGTTATAAGAAACTCTTC. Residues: CATWDGCYKKLF.

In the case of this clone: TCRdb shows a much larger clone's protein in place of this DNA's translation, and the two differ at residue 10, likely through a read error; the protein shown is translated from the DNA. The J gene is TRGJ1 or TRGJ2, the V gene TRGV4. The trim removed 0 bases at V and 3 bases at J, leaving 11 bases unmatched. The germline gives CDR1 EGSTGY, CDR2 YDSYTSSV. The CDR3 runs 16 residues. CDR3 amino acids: CATWDGTHHIYYKKLF. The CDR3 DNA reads TGTGCCACCTGGGATGGGACCCATCATATTTATTATAAGAAACTCTTT.

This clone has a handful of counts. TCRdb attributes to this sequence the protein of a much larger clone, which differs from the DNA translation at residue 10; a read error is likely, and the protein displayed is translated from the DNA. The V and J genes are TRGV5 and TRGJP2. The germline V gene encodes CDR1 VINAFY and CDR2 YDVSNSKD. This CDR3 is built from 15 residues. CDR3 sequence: CATWDRLGSGWIKTF. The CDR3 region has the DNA TGTGCCACCTGGGACAGGCTAGGGAGTGGTTGGATCAAGACGTTT.

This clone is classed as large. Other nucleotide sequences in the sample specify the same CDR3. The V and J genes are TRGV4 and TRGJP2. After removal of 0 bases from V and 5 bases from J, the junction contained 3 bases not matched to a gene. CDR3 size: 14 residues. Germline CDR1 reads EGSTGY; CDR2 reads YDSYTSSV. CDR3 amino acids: CATWDGRSDWIKTF. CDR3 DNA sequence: TGTGCCACCTGGGATGGGCGCAGTGATTGGATCAAGACGTTT.

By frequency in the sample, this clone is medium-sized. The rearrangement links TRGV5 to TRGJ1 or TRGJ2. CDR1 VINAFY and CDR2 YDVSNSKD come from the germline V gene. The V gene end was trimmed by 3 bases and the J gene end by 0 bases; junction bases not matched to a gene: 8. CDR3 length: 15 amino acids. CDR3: CATWDLSSNYYKKLF. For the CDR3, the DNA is TGTGCCACCTGGGACTTATCTTCGAATTATTATAAGAAACTCTTT.

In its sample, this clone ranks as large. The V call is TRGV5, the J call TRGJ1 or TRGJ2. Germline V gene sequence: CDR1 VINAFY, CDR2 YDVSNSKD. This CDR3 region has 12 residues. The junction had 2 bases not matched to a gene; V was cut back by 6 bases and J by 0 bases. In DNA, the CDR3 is TGTGCCACCTGGTCGAATTATTATAAGAAACTCTTT. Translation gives CATWSNYYKKLF.

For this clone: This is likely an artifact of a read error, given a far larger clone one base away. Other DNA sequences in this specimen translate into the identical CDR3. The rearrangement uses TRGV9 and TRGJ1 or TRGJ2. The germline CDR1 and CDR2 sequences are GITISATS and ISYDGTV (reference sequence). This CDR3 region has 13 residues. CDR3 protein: CALWEVLYYKKLF. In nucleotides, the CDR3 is TGTGCCCTGTGGGAGGTGCTTTATTATAAGAAACTCTTT.

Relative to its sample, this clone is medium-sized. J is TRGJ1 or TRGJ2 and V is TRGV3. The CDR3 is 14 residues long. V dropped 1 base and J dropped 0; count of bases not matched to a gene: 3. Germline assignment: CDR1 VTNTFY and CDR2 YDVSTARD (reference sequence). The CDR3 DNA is TGTGCCACCTGGGACAGTTCGAATTATTATAAGAAACTCTTT. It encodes CATWDSSNYYKKLF.

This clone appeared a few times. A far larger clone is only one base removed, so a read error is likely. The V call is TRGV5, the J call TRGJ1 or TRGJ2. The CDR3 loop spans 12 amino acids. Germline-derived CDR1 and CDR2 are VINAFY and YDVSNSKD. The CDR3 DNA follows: TGCGCCACCTGGGACAGTTATTATAAGAAACTCTTT. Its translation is CATWDSYYKKLF.

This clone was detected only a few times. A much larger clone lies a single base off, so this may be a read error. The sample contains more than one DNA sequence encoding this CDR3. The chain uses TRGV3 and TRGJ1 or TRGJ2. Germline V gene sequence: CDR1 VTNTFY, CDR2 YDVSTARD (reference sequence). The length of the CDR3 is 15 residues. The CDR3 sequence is CATWDRLANYYKKLF. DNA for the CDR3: TGCGCCACCTGGGACAGGCTGGCGAATTATTATAAGAAACTCTTT.

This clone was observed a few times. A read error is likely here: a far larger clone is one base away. In nucleotides, the CDR3 is TGTGCCACCCGGGACAGACGGTATAAGAAACTCTTT. This encodes CATRDRRYKKLF. The chain uses TRGV5 and TRGJ1 or TRGJ2. Germline V lookup: CDR1 VINAFY, CDR2 YDVSNSKD. The CDR3 runs 12 residues.

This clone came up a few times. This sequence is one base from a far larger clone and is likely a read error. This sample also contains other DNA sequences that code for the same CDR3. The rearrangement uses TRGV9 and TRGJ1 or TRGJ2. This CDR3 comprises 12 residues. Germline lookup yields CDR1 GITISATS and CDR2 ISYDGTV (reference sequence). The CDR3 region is CALWEVRYKKLF. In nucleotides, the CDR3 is TGTGCCCTGTGGGAGGTGCGGTATAAGAAACTCTTT.

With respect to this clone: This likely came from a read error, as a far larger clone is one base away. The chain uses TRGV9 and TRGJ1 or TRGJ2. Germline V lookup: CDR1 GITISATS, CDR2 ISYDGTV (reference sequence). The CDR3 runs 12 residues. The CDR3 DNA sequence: TGTGCCTTGTGGGAAGTTTATTATATGAAACTCTTT. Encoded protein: CALWEVYYMKLF.

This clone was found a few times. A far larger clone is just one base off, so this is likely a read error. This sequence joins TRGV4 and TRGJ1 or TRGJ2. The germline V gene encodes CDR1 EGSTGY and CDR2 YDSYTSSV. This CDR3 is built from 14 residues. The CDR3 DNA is TGTACCACCTGGGATGGGCGACCGTATTATAAGAAACTCTTT. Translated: CTTWDGRPYYKKLF.

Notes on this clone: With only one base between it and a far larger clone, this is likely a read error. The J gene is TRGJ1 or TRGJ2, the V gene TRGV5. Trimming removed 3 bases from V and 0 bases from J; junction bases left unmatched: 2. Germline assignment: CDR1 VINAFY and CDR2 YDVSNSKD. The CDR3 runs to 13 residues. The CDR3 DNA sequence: TGTGCCACCTGGGACGGGAATTATTATAAGAAACTCTTT. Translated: CATWDGNYYKKLF.

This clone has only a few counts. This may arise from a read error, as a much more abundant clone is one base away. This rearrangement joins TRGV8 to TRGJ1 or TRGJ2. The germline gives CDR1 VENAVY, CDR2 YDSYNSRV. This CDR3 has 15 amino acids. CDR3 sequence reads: CATWDLPHPTKKKLF. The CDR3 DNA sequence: TGTGCCACCTGGGATCTCCCCCATCCTACGAAGAAGAAACTCTTC.

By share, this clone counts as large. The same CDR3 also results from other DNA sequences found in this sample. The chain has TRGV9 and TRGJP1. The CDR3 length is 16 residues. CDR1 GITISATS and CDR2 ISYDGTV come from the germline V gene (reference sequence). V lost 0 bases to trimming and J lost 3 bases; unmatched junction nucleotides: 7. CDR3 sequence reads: CALWEVLSPTGWFKIF. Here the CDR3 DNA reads TGTGCCTTGTGGGAGGTGCTCTCGCCCACTGGTTGGTTCAAGATATTT.

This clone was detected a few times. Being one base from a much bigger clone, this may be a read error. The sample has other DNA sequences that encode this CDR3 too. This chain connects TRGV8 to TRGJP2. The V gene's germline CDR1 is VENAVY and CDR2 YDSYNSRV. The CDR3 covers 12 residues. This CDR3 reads CATWDSDWIKTF. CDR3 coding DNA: TGCGCCACCTGGGATAGTGATTGGATCAAGACGTTT.

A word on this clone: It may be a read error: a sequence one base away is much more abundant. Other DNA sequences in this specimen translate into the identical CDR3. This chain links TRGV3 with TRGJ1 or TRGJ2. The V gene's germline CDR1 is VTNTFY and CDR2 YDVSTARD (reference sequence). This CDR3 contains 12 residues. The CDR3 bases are TGCGCCACCTGGGACGACGGTTATAAGAAACTCTTT. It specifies CATWDDGYKKLF.

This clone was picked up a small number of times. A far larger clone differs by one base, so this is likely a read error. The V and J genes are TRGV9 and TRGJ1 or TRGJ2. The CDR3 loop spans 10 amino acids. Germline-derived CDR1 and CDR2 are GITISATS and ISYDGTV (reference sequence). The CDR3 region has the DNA TGTACCTTGTGGGAGGTAGAGAAACTCTTT. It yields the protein CTLWEVEKLF.

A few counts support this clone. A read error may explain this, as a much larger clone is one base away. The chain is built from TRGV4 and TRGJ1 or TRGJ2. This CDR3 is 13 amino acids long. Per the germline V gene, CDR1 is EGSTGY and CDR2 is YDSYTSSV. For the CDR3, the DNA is TGTGCCACCCGGGATGGGCCTTTTTATAAGAAACTCTTT. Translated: CATRDGPFYKKLF.

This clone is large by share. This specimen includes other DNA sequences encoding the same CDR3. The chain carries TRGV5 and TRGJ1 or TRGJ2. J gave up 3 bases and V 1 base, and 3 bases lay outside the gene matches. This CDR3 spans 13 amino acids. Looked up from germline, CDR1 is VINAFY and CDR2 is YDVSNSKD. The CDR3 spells CATWDSSYYKKLF. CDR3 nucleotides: TGTGCCACCTGGGACAGTAGTTATTATAAGAAACTCTTT.

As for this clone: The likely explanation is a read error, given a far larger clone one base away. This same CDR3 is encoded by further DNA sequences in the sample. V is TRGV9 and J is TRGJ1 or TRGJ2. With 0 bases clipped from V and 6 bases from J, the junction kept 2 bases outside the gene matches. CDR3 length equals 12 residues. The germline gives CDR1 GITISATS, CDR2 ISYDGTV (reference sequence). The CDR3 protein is CALWEVIYKKLF. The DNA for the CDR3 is TGTGCCTTGTGGGAGGTGATTTATAAGAAACTCTTT.

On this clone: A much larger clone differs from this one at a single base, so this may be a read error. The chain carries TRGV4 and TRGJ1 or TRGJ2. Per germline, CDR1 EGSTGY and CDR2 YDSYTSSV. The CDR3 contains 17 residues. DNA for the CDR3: TGTGCCACCTGGGATATGGGGGACGGATTGAATGATTATAAGAAACTCTTT. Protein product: CATWDMGDGLNDYKKLF.

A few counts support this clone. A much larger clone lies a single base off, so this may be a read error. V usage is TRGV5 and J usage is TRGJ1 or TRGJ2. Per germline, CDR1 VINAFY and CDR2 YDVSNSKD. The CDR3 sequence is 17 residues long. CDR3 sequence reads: CAIWDRPSRTTYYKKLF. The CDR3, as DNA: TGTGCCATCTGGGACAGGCCTTCGCGAACAACTTATTATAAGAAACTCTTT.